This entry lists 24 T cell receptor beta chains sequenced from one sample in a study of CD8 T cells in ankylosing spondylitis. One entry per CDR3 protein results from TCRdb running MiXCR on the 5' RACE reads. The data hold 150,000 or so distinct CDR3 sequences, with under 14% observed a single time. What was sequenced was blood, either unsorted or a sorted T cell fraction (not recorded which). All receptors come from a male donor with ankylosing spondylitis or in good health (not recorded which).

In this sample, this clonotype turned up many times. The chain combines TRBV21-1 with TRBJ1-2. TRBV21-1 is a listed pseudogene. The length of the CDR3 is 16 residues. Here the CDR3 reads CASSKGLPDLFYGYTF. The DNA for the CDR3 is TGTGCCAGCAGCAAAGGCCTTCCGGACCTATTCTATGGCTACACCTTC.

Note on this clonotype: This may stem from a read error, because a much larger clone lies one nucleotide away. The chain uses TRBV20-1 and TRBJ2-5, with D hard to call. The CDR3 totals 15 residues. Deletions cut 6 bases from V and 0 bases from J, with 17 bases between. Germline V gene data show CDR1 as DFQATT and CDR2 as SNEGSKA (reference sequence). The CDR3 DNA reads as TGCAGTGCCCTATCTCCTAGGACCGACCAAGAGACCCAGTACTTC. The encoded protein is CSALSPRTDQETQYF.

V gene TRBV6-5 combines with J gene TRBJ2-5, with unresolved D. Trimming removed 8 bases from V and 4 bases from J, with 8 bases in between. Germline assignment: CDR1 MNHEY and CDR2 SVGAGI. The CDR3 extends over 11 amino acids. CDR3 amino acids: CASSRRETQYF. In DNA form, the CDR3 reads TGTGCCAGCTCGCGACGAGAGACCCAGTACTTC.

This clonotype has at least ten counts. The chain joins TRBV18 to TRBJ2-1; TRBD1 agrees at 8 bases. Trimming removed 6 bases from V and 7 bases from J; junction bases left unmatched: 8. CDR1 is KGHSH and CDR2 is LQKENI in the germline V gene. The CDR3 runs 14 residues. CDR3 sequence reads: CASSTGTGKNEQFF. The CDR3 DNA reads TGTGCCAGCTCCACCGGGACAGGAAAGAATGAGCAGTTCTTC.

This chain uses TRBV7-2 with TRBJ2-4; possibly TRBD2 for D (5 bases). This CDR3 comprises 14 residues. Trimming pared 3 bases from V and 6 bases from J, leaving 12 bases between. Germline V CDR1 and CDR2: SGHTA, FQGNSA. DNA for the CDR3: TGTGCCAGCAGCTTGGGGTCGGGGAGAAACATTCAGTACTTC. Residues: CASSLGSGRNIQYF.

Notes on this clonotype: The junction and the germline gene differ at one end; a read error may be behind it. The genes are TRBV7-9 and TRBJ2-1; D is perhaps TRBD2 (7 bases). This CDR3 comprises 17 residues. CDR1 and CDR2 (germline): SEHNR, FQNEAQ (reference sequence). CDR3 coding DNA: TGTGCCTGCAGCTCCCTTGGGGGGGGCGAATCGTTCTGTGAGCAGTTCTTC. Amino acids: CACSSLGGGESFCEQFF.

At least ten counts were recorded for this clonotype. The chain links TRBV29-1 to TRBJ1-1, with D tentatively TRBD1 (5 bases). In germline, CDR1 is SQVTM, CDR2 ANQGSEA. The CDR3 has 14 residues. CDR3 DNA: TGCAGTTCTTTGGGGCCGGGCGCCTACACTGAAGCTTTCTTT. Its protein product is CSSLGPGAYTEAFF. Full variable domain (outside the CDR3, taken from reference TRBV29-1 and TRBJ1-1): SAVISQKPSRDICQRGTSLTIQCQVDSQVTMMFWYRQQPGQSLTLIATANQGSEATYESGFVIDKFPISRPNLTFSTLTVSNMSPEDSSIYLCSSLGPGAYTEAFFGQGTRLTVV.

This clonotype showed up many times. The genes are TRBV12-3 or TRBV12-4 and TRBJ1-2; weak D call: TRBD1 (6 bases). The CDR3 loop spans 15 amino acids. Trimming removed 6 bases from V and 0 bases from J, with 14 bases in between. The CDR3 here is CASRWDTLANYGYTF. CDR3 nucleotides: TGTGCCAGCAGATGGGACACCTTAGCTAACTATGGCTACACCTTC.

This clonotype appeared many times. The rearrangement joins TRBV7-9 to TRBJ2-3; D is uncertain. The germline gives CDR1 SEHNR, CDR2 FQNEAQ (reference sequence). The CDR3 has 11 residues. The V end lost 9 bases, the J end lost 2 bases, and 6 bases lay between the germline ends. CDR3 region: CASAVTDTQYF. The CDR3 DNA reads as TGTGCCAGTGCAGTCACAGATACGCAGTATTTT. Full variable domain (remainder filled in from reference TRBV7-9 and TRBJ2-3): DTGVSQNPRHKITKRGQNVTFRCDPISEHNRLYWYRQTLGQGPEFLTYFQNEAQLEKSRLLSDRFSAERPKGSFSTLEIQRTEQGDSAMYLCASAVTDTQYFGPGTRLTVL.

This clonotype was picked up many times. J is TRBJ1-1 and V is TRBV4-1; D unclear. The CDR3 is 16 amino acids. V lost 0 bases, J lost 2 bases, and 13 bases lay in between. From germline, CDR1 is MGHRA and CDR2 YSYEKL. In DNA form, the CDR3 reads TGCGCCAGCAGCCAAGATCACGGACGAGCAAACACTGAAGCTTTCTTT. This gives the protein CASSQDHGRANTEAFF.

The chain uses TRBV27 and TRBJ1-1; 9 bases agree with TRBD1. V gave up 6 bases and J gave up 4 bases; unmatched junction bases: 15. The CDR3 is 17 residues long. Germline V gene sequence: CDR1 MNHEY, CDR2 SMNVEV (reference sequence). The CDR3 DNA reads TGTGCCAGCAGGAGAAACCACAGGGGGCGGGTATCCACTGAAGCTTTCTTT. Translating gives CASRRNHRGRVSTEAFF.

Many counts were recorded for this clonotype. V usage is TRBV3-1 and J usage is TRBJ2-2, with a weak D call TRBD2 (5 bases). Germline CDR1 and CDR2: LGHDT and YNNKEL (reference sequence). Trimming shortened V by 2 bases and J by 7 bases, and 17 bases separated the two germline ends. The CDR3 contains 16 residues. CDR3 amino acids: CASSQRTLVGIGELFF. For the CDR3, the DNA is TGTGCCAGCAGCCAACGTACACTAGTAGGAATCGGGGAGCTGTTTTTT.

Only a few counts were recorded for this clonotype. The rearrangement links TRBV3-1 to TRBJ2-1, with 7 bases aligning to TRBD1. With 5 bases clipped from V and 5 bases from J, the junction kept 9 bases outside the gene matches. Per germline, CDR1 LGHDT and CDR2 YNNKEL (reference sequence). CDR3 length: 15 amino acids. This CDR3 is CASSSWTGAHNEQFF. The CDR3 DNA reads as TGTGCCAGCAGCTCATGGACAGGCGCCCACAATGAGCAGTTCTTC.

A few counts support this clonotype. V and J are TRBV7-9 and TRBJ1-2, with D possibly matching TRBD1 (6 bases). Germline V gene lookup returns CDR1 SEHNR and CDR2 FQNEAQ (reference sequence). This CDR3 is 15 amino acids long. The ends were cut back, 6 bases at V and 8 bases at J, with 22 bases in the middle. The CDR3 loop reads CASSLEIDVRGGYTF. DNA for the CDR3: TGTGCCAGCAGTCTAGAAATCGACGTCAGGGGCGGCTACACCTTC.

The J gene is TRBJ2-5, the V gene TRBV12-3 or TRBV12-4; D possibly corresponds to TRBD2 (6 bases). This CDR3 comprises 13 residues. V was shortened by 6 bases and J by 3 bases, with 11 bases between the two germline ends. The CDR3 here is CASRGGGEETQYF. DNA for the CDR3: TGTGCCAGCAGGGGGGGTGGGGAAGAGACCCAGTACTTC.

In DNA form, the CDR3 reads TGCAGCGTTCACGGACAGGGAACAGATACGCAGTATTTT. Residues: CSVHGQGTDTQYF. The V call is TRBV29-1, the J call TRBJ2-3; TRBD1 matches 8 bases. From germline, CDR1 is SQVTM and CDR2 ANQGSEA. V gave up 5 bases and J gave up 3 bases; unmatched junction bases: 4. This CDR3 spans 13 amino acids.

This clonotype was found many times. The V gene is TRBV4-1, the J gene TRBJ2-7; D is perhaps TRBD1 (5 bases). Per the germline V gene, CDR1 is MGHRA and CDR2 is YSYEKL. With 0 bases removed from V and 3 bases from J, the gap between germline ends came to 12 bases. This CDR3 is 15 amino acids long. CDR3 residues: CASSQDRQTLYEQYF. The CDR3, as DNA: TGCGCCAGCAGCCAAGATCGACAGACCCTCTACGAGCAGTACTTC.

V is TRBV5-1 and J is TRBJ1-6; TRBD1 agrees at 7 bases. From germline, CDR1 is SGHRS and CDR2 YFSETQ. J gave up 8 bases and V 1 base, and 6 bases lay outside the gene matches. CDR3 length: 15 residues. The CDR3, as DNA: TGCGCCAGCAGCTTGAGACAGGGCGGCGATTCACCCCTCCACTTT. Amino acid sequence: CASSLRQGGDSPLHF.

This clonotype was picked up many times. The chain has TRBV2 and TRBJ2-3; no firm D call. Germline CDR1 SNHLY, CDR2 FYNNEI. The CDR3 contains 12 residues. Deletions cut 5 bases from V and 6 bases from J, with 9 bases between. The CDR3 reads CASSRVPDTQYF. The CDR3, as DNA: TGTGCCAGCAGTAGAGTACCCGATACGCAGTATTTT.

This clonotype was found a few times. This chain joins TRBV20-1 and TRBJ2-1; 11 bases fit TRBD2. The CDR3 contains 15 residues. Losses at the gene ends were 0 bases for V and 4 bases for J; bases not matched to a gene: 2. CDR1 and CDR2 (germline): DFQATT, SNEGSKA (reference sequence). CDR3: CSARDPSGGYNEQFF. The CDR3 bases are TGCAGTGCTAGAGATCCTAGCGGGGGGTACAATGAGCAGTTCTTC.

As to this clonotype: One junction end does not reproduce the germline sequence, and a read error may be involved. The V and J genes are TRBV27 and TRBJ2-7; D remains ambiguous. The CDR3 has 12 residues. The germline V gene encodes CDR1 MNHEY and CDR2 SMNVEV (reference sequence). DNA of the CDR3: TGTGCCAACAGTTTATGCCCATACGAGCAGTACTTC. Residues: CANSLCPYEQYF.

Remarks on this clonotype: This may be a read error: a much more frequent sequence differs by one nucleotide. V usage is TRBV3-1 and J usage is TRBJ1-1, with 7 bases aligning to TRBD1. Germline CDR1 LGHDT, CDR2 YNNKEL (reference sequence). CDR3 length: 17 residues. This CDR3 is CVSSRARWTGVDTEAFF. As DNA, the CDR3 is TGTGTCAGCAGCCGGGCTAGGTGGACAGGTGTGGACACTGAAGCTTTCTTT.

This clonotype was seen at least ten times. The V and J genes are TRBV7-6 and TRBJ2-3, with 7 bases identical to TRBD2. The J segment lost 1 base and the V segment lost 1 base, leaving 2 bases of the junction unmatched. The CDR3 is 15 amino acids. The V gene's germline CDR1 is SGHVS and CDR2 FNYEAQ. CDR3 sequence (DNA): TGTGCCAGCAGCTTAGTGGGGGGGGGCACAGATACGCAGTATTTT. It specifies CASSLVGGGTDTQYF.

With respect to this clonotype: At one of its ends the junction is not consistent with the germline gene, which may arise from a read error. The gene calls are TRBV5-1 and TRBJ2-3, with 9 positions matching TRBD1. Germline values: CDR1 SGHRS, CDR2 YFSETQ. The CDR3 loop spans 16 amino acids. CDR3 amino acids: CTSSLGQGGITDTQYF. CDR3 in DNA: TGCACCAGCAGCTTGGGACAGGGAGGAATCACAGATACGCAGTATTTT. The full variable domain, with the rest looked up from reference TRBV5-1 and TRBJ2-3, is KAGVTQTPRYLIKTRGQQVTLSCSPISGHRSVSWYQQTPGQGLQFLFEYFSETQRNKGNFPGRFSGRQFSNSRSEMNVSTLELGDSALYLCTSSLGQGGITDTQYFGPGTRLTVL.